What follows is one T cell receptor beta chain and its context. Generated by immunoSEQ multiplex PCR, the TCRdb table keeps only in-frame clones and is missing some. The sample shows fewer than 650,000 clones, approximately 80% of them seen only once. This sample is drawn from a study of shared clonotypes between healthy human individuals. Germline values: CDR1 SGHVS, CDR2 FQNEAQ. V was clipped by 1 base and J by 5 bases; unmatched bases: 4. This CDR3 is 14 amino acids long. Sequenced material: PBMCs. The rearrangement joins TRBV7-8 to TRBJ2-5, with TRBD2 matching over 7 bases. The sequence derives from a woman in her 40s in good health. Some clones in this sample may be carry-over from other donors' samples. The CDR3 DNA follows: TGTGCCAGCAGCTTAGTGGGGGGGTACGAGACCCAGTACTTC. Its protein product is CASSLVGGYETQYF.